This entry concerns a single T cell receptor (beta chain). Its matching antigen is unknown. These data are taken from a study of graft-versus-host responses after intestinal transplantation. Data came from immunoSEQ multiplex PCR; TCRdb stores just in-frame clones and leaves some out. Of about 45,000 clones listed, roughly nine tenths are singletons. Study findings and constraints: Within the allografts of patients who had graft-donor T cell macrochimerism, graft-versus-host to host-versus-graft clonal ratios were high.

V lost 6 bases and J 5 bases, leaving 11 bases between the germline ends. CDR1 is MNHEY, CDR2 SVGAGI, per germline. The CDR3 consists of 12 residues. Material: PBMCs, obtained 524 days after transplant. The sequence derives from a human patient who received an intestinal transplant, so some T cells may come from the graft donor. This chain connects TRBV6-5 to TRBJ2-7; no reliable D call. For the CDR3, the DNA is TGTGCCAGCAGCCCTGGGTCAAACGAGCAGTACTTC. The encoded protein is CASSPGSNEQYF.